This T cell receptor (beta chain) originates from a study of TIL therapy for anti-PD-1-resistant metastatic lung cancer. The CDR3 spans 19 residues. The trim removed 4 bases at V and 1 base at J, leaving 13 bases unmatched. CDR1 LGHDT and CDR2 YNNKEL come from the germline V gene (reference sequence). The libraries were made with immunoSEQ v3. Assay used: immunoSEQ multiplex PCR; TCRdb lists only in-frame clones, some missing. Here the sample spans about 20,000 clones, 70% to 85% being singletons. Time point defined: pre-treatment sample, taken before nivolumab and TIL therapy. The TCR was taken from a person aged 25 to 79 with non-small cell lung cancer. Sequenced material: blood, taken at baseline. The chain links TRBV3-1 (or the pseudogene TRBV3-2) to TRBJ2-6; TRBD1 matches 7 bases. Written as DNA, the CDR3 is TGTGCCAGCAGCCCACGACCAGGGACAGCCACATCTGGGGCCAACGTCCTGACTTTC. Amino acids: CASSPRPGTATSGANVLTF.